Listed below are T cell receptor beta chains from one sample, sequenced in a study of breast tumors, draining lymph nodes, adjacent tissues. From the multiplex PCR reads, TCRdb called clonotypes with MiXCR, one entry per CDR3 protein. Altogether around 170,000 distinct CDR3 sequences are present, roughly a third being singletons, with the ten largest covering about 4%. Sample: axillary lymph node tissue. The receptors come from a female donor with breast cancer. Some clones in this sample may be carry-over from other donors' samples. Each CDR3 is given with its conserved first and last residue. D genes are given only for firm matches. Some rows mark clone size as missing; the rest say once, few, many or name a class of expanded clone.

TRBD1,few,TRBV6-1,TRBJ2-7,CASTRDRELYEQYF,TGTGCCAGCACCCGGGACAGGGAACTATACGAGCAGTACTTC
TRBD2,few,TRBV27,TRBJ2-1,CASSSTSGAYNEQFF,TGTGCCAGCAGTTCGACTAGCGGAGCTTACAATGAGCAGTTCTTC
-,many,TRBV12-3/TRBV12-4,TRBJ2-7,CASSFGGLHYEQYF,TGTGCCAGCAGTTTCGGGGGTTTGCACTACGAGCAGTACTTC
-,many,TRBV2,TRBJ2-3,CASREYDTQYF,TGTGCCAGCAGAGAATACGATACGCAGTATTTT
-,-,TRBV18,TRBJ1-5,CASSLTDSNQPRHF,TGTGCCAGCTCACTGACAGATAGCAATCAGCCCCGGCATTTT
TRBD1,-,TRBV7-9,TRBJ2-1,CASSFTGTGRYNEQFF,TGTGCCAGCAGCTTCACCGGGACAGGGAGATACAATGAGCAGTTCTTC
TRBD2,many,TRBV20-1,TRBJ2-2,CSARPGTSLAGELFF,TGCAGTGCCAGACCCGGGACTAGCTTAGCCGGGGAGCTGTTTTTT
-,-,TRBV20-1,TRBJ1-4,CSASETNEKLFF,TGCAGTGCTTCCGAGACTAATGAAAAACTGTTTTTT
-,many,TRBV7-3,TRBJ2-3,CASSLYRDEGTDTQYF,TGTGCCAGCAGCTTGTACCGGGACGAGGGCACAGATACGCAGTATTTT
TRBD1,many,TRBV7-2,TRBJ1-5,CASSSGTGAFYSNQPQHF,TGTGCCAGCAGCTCCGGGACAGGGGCCTTTTATAGCAATCAGCCCCAGCATTTT
-,many,TRBV19,TRBJ1-5,CASTPWDGGNQPQHF,TGTGCCAGTACCCCTTGGGACGGGGGCAATCAGCCCCAGCATTTT
TRBD1,many,TRBV14,TRBJ1-4,CASSQVQGAYEKLFF,TGTGCCAGCAGCCAAGTACAGGGGGCTTATGAAAAACTGTTTTTT
TRBD1,many,TRBV9,TRBJ2-3,CASSYPGQGADTQYF,TGTGCCAGCTCCTACCCCGGACAGGGGGCTGATACGCAGTATTTT
-,-,TRBV25-1,TRBJ2-7,CASSETGRVYEQYF,TGTGCCAGCAGCGAGACGGGAAGAGTCTACGAGCAGTACTTC
-,many,TRBV7-2,TRBJ2-7,CASSLVAGSYEQYF,TGTGCCAGCAGCTTAGTCGCGGGGTCATACGAGCAGTACTTC
-,-,TRBV10-2,TRBJ1-4,CASSGSEKLFF,TGCGCCAGCAGTGGTAGTGAAAAACTGTTTTTT
-,many,TRBV5-6,TRBJ1-6,CASSFGHLNSPLHF,TGTGCCAGCAGCTTTGGCCACCTGAACTCACCCCTCCACTTT
-,many,TRBV5-1,TRBJ1-6,CASSGNLNSPLHF,TGCGCCAGCAGCGGAAACCTAAATTCACCCCTCCACTTT
-,-,TRBV19,TRBJ1-3,CASSKRGSTWGPAGNTIYF,TGTGCCAGTAGTAAAAGGGGCTCGACTTGGGGGCCCGCTGGAAACACCATATATTTT
-,many,TRBV20-1,TRBJ1-5,CSAIAGTHNQPQHF,TGCAGTGCTATAGCCGGGACTCATAATCAGCCCCAGCATTTT
-,many,TRBV12-3/TRBV12-4,TRBJ2-6,CASRIWGAGANVLTF,TGTGCCAGCCGAATCTGGGGGGCTGGGGCCAACGTCCTGACTTTC
-,-,TRBV7-8,TRBJ1-5,CASSLGAVQHF,TGTGCCAGCAGCTTAGGGGCCGTCCAGCATTTT
TRBD1,many,TRBV20-1,TRBJ1-6,CSARTDRAWSPLHF,TGCAGTGCTAGGACAGACAGGGCTTGGTCACCCCTCCACTTT
-,many,TRBV29-1,TRBJ1-2,CSVGPSYRTGFYGYTF,TGCAGCGTTGGGCCTTCCTATCGCACAGGGTTCTATGGCTACACCTTC
-,-,TRBV5-6,TRBJ1-1,CASSLYVVTRGTEAFF,TGTGCCAGCAGCTTGTATGTTGTCACACGGGGCACTGAAGCTTTCTTT
-,few,TRBV5-6,TRBJ2-1,CASSLGQINGQFF,TGTGCCAGCAGCTTGGGACAGATCAATGGGCAGTTCTTC
-,many,TRBV28,TRBJ2-2,CASSLEGGRSTGELFF,TGTGCCAGCAGTTTAGAGGGGGGGCGGAGCACCGGGGAGCTGTTTTTT
TRBD2,-,TRBV27,TRBJ2-1,CASEPTGLAGGSYNEQFF,TGTGCCAGCGAACCCACGGGACTAGCGGGAGGCTCCTACAATGAGCAGTTCTTC
-,many,TRBV12-3/TRBV12-4,TRBJ2-1,CASSLRGEQFF,TGTGCCAGCAGTTTACGCGGTGAGCAGTTCTTC
-,many,TRBV19,TRBJ2-7,CASSREGARYEQYF,TGTGCCAGTAGTCGGGAGGGGGCGAGGTACGAGCAGTACTTC
-,many,TRBV29-1,TRBJ2-7,CSVARDWGGEQYF,TGCAGCGTGGCCCGGGACTGGGGCGGCGAGCAGTACTTC
TRBD1,-,TRBV6-2/TRBV6-3,TRBJ1-2,CASRKGQNYGYTF,TGTGCCAGCAGGAAGGGACAGAACTATGGCTACACCTTC
-,-,TRBV10-2,TRBJ1-5,CASSGNRYQPQHF,TGCGCCAGCAGTGGGAACCGCTATCAGCCCCAGCATTTT
TRBD1,-,TRBV27,TRBJ1-2,CASRAQGAQGYLAYGYTF,TGTGCCAGCAGGGCACAGGGGGCGCAGGGCTATCTTGCCTATGGCTACACCTTC
TRBD2,many,TRBV11-2,TRBJ2-7,CASSFSITSGHSYEQYF,TGTGCCAGCAGCTTCTCCATCACTAGCGGGCACTCCTACGAGCAGTACTTC
TRBD2,many,TRBV7-7,TRBJ2-5,CASSLGLAGGGQETQYF,TGTGCTAGCAGCTTGGGACTAGCGGGAGGCGGACAAGAGACCCAGTACTTC
-,few,TRBV7-6,TRBJ1-1,CASSSRPWDTEAFF,TGTGCCAGCAGCTCCAGACCCTGGGACACTGAAGCTTTCTTT
TRBD1,many,TRBV20-1,TRBJ2-2,CSARGTGAYTGELFF,TGCAGTGCTAGAGGGACAGGGGCGTACACCGGGGAGCTGTTTTTT
TRBD2,-,TRBV6-6,TRBJ2-2,CASSYGLAGGYTGELFF,TGTGCCAGCAGTTACGGGTTAGCGGGGGGATACACCGGGGAGCTGTTTTTT
TRBD2,many,TRBV11-3,TRBJ2-3,CASSLSSGEDTQYF,TGTGCCAGCAGCTTATCTAGCGGGGAAGATACGCAGTATTTT
-,many,TRBV7-2,TRBJ2-7,CASSLVPGLGYEQYF,TGTGCCAGCAGCTTAGTACCGGGCCTAGGCTACGAGCAGTACTTC
-,-,TRBV2,TRBJ2-5,CASSEFARETQYF,TGTGCCAGCAGTGAATTTGCCAGGGAGACCCAGTACTTC
-,-,TRBV27,TRBJ2-1,CASSFLNEQFF,TGTGCCAGCAGTTTCCTCAATGAGCAGTTCTTC
-,-,TRBV10-2,TRBJ2-7,CATSDQESPYEQYF,TGCGCCACCTCAGACCAGGAATCCCCCTACGAGCAGTACTTC
-,-,TRBV20-1,TRBJ1-3,CSARQVNTIYF,TGCAGTGCCAGACAGGTAAACACCATATATTTT
TRBD1,many,TRBV11-3,TRBJ1-4,CASSFRQGDAKLFF,TGTGCCAGCAGCTTTCGACAGGGCGACGCAAAACTGTTTTTT
TRBD1,many,TRBV7-2,TRBJ1-2,CASRLGGQGDYGYTF,TGTGCCAGCAGACTAGGCGGACAGGGGGACTATGGCTACACCTTC
-,-,TRBV29-1,TRBJ2-3,CSVGARTFGDTQYF,TGCAGCGTGGGGGCTCGGACGTTCGGAGATACGCAGTATTTT
-,many,TRBV4-1,TRBJ2-7,CASSQDPTGTSYEQYF,TGCGCCAGCAGCCAAGATCCCACGGGGACCTCCTACGAGCAGTACTTC
-,-,TRBV20-1,TRBJ1-1,CSATHADAGNTEAFF,TGCAGTGCTACTCACGCGGACGCCGGGAACACTGAAGCTTTCTTT
TRBD1,many,TRBV20-1,TRBJ1-5,CSARDPTGGLAAQHF,TGCAGTGCTAGAGATCCCACAGGGGGGTTGGCGGCCCAGCATTTT